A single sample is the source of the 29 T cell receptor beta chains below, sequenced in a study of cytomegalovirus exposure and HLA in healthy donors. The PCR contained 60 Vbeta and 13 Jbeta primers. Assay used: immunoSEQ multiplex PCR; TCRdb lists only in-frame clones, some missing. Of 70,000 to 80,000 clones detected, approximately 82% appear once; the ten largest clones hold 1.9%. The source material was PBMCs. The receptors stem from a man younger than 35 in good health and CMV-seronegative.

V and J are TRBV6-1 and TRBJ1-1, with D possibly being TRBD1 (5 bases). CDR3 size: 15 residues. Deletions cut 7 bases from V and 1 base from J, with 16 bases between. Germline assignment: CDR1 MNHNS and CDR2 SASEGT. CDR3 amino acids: CASTRQWERNTEAFF. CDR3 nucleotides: TGTGCCAGCACCAGACAGTGGGAAAGGAACACTGAAGCTTTCTTT.

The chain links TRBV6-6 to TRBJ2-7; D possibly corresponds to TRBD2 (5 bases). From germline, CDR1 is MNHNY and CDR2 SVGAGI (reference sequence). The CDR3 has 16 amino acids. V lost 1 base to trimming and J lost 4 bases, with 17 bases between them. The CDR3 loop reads CASSYYPRGTGYEQYF. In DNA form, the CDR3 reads TGTGCCAGCAGTTACTACCCCCGGGGAACTGGTTACGAGCAGTACTTC.

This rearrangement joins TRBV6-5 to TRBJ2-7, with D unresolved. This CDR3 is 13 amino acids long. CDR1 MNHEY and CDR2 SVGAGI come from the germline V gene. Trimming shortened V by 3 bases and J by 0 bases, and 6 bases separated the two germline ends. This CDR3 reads CASSYDNSYEQYF. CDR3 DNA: TGTGCCAGCAGTTATGACAACTCCTACGAGCAGTACTTC.

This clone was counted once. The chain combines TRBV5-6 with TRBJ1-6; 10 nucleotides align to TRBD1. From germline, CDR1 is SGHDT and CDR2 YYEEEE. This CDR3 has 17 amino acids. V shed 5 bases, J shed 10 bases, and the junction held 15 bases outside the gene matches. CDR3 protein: CASSYSPRDRGRSPLHF. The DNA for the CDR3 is TGTGCCAGCAGTTACAGCCCCCGGGACAGGGGTAGATCACCCCTCCACTTT.

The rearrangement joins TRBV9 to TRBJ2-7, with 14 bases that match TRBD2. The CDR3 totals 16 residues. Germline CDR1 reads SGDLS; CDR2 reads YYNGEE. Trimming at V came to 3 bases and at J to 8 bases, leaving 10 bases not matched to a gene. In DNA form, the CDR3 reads TGTGCCAGCAGCGAGGGACTAGCGGGGGACTCTACGAAGCAGTACTTC. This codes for CASSEGLAGDSTKQYF.

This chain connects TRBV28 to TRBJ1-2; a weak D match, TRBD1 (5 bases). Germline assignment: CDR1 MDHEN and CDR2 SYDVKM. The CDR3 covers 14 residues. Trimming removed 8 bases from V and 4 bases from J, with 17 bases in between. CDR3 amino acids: CASRATGTFYGYTF. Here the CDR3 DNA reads TGTGCCAGCCGAGCTACAGGTACCTTCTATGGCTACACCTTC.

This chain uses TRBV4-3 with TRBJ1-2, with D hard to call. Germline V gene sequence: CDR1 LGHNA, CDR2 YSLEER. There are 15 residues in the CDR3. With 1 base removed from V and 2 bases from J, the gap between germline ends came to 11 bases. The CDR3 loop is CASSQGPSGNYGYTF. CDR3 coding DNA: TGCGCCAGCAGCCAAGGTCCATCGGGGAACTATGGCTACACCTTC.

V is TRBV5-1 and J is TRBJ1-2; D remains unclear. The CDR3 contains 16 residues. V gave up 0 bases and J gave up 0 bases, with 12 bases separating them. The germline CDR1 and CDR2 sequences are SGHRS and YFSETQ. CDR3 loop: CASSLGEAIANYGYTF. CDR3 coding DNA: TGCGCCAGCAGCTTGGGTGAGGCGATAGCTAACTATGGCTACACCTTC.

This chain's CDR3 is CASSEHAGLANTGELFF. CDR3 in DNA: TGCGCCAGCAGTGAACACGCGGGACTCGCGAACACCGGGGAGCTGTTTTTT. The chain has TRBV10-2 and TRBJ2-2; TRBD2 is a possible D gene (6 bases). In germline, CDR1 is WSHSY, CDR2 SAAADI. The length of the CDR3 is 17 residues. Trimming pared 3 bases from V and 0 bases from J, leaving 14 bases between.

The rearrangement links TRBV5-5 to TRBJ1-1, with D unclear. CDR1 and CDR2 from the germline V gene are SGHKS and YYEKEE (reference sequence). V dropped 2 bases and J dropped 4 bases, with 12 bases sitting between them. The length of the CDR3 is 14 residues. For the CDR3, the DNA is TGTGCCAGCAGCTTTATTCCGAGTGTCACTGAAGCTTTCTTT. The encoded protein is CASSFIPSVTEAFF.

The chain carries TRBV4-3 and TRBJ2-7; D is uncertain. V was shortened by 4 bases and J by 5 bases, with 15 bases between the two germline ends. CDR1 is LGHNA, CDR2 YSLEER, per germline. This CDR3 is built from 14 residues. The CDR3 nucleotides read TGCGCCAGCAGCCTCGGAGTTAGTGGTAACGAGCAGTACTTC. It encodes CASSLGVSGNEQYF.

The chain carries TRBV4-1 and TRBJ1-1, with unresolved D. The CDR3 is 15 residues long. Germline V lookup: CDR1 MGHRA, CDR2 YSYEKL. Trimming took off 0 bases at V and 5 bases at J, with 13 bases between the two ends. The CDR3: CASSQDGGSGTEAFF. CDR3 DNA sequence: TGCGCCAGCAGCCAAGATGGCGGGTCGGGGACTGAAGCTTTCTTT.

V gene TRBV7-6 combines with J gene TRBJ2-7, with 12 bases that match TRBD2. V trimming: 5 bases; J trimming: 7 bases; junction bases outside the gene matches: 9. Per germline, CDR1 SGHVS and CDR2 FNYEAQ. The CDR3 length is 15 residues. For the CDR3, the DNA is TGTGCCAGCAGCCCCGGACTAGCGGGACGGGGGGAGCAGTACTTC. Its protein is CASSPGLAGRGEQYF.

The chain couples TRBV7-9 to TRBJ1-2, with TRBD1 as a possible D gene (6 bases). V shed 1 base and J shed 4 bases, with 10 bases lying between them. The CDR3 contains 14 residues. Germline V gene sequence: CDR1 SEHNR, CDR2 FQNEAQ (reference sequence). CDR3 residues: CASSLGQDLYGYTF. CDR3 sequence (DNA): TGTGCCAGCAGCTTAGGACAGGACCTCTATGGCTACACCTTC.

The chain's CDR3 is CASSLGPFSSGEQYF. The CDR3 coding sequence is TGCGCCAGCAGCCTCGGTCCCTTCTCGTCGGGCGAGCAGTACTTC. The genes are TRBV4-1 and TRBJ2-7; D gene unclear. Looked up from germline, CDR1 is MGHRA and CDR2 is YSYEKL. The CDR3 runs 15 residues. Trimming took 4 bases from V and 6 from J, leaving 19 bases between them.

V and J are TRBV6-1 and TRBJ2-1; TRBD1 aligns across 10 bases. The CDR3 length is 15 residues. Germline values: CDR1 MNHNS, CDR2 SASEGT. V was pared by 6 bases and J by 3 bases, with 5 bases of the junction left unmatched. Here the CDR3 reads CASRTGQGSYNEQFF. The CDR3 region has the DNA TGTGCCAGCAGAACGGGACAGGGGAGCTACAATGAGCAGTTCTTC.

This chain's CDR3 is CASSPPPGRTEAFF. The CDR3 bases are TGTGCCAGCAGTCCGCCGCCAGGGCGGACTGAAGCTTTCTTT. J is TRBJ1-1 and V is TRBV28; the D gene is possibly TRBD1 (5 bases). Germline assignment: CDR1 MDHEN and CDR2 SYDVKM. Trimming cost V 5 bases and J 5 bases, with 15 bases left between them. This CDR3 spans 14 amino acids.

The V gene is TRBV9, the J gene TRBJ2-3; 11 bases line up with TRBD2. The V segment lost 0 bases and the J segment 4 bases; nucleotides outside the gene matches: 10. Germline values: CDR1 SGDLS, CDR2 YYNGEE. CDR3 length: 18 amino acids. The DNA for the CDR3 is TGTGCCAGCAGCGTAGAGGTAACTAGCGGGAGTAAAGCAGATACGCAGTATTTT. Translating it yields CASSVEVTSGSKADTQYF.

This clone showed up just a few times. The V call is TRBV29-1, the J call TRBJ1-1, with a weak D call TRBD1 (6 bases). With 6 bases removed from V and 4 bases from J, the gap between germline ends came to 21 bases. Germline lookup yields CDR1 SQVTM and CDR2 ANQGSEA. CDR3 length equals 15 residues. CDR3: CSVDTGTQAGTEAFF. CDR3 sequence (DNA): TGCAGCGTCGATACCGGGACACAGGCCGGCACTGAAGCTTTCTTT.

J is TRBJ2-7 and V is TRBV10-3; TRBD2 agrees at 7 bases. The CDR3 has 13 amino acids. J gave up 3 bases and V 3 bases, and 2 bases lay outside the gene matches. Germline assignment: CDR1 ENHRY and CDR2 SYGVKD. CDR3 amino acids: CAISEGLDYEQYF. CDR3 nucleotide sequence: TGTGCCATCAGTGAAGGACTAGACTACGAGCAGTACTTC.

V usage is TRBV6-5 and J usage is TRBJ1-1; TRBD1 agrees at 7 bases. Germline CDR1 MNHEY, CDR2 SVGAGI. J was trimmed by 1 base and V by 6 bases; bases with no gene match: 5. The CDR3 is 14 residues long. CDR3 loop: CASREGTANTEAFF. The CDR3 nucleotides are TGTGCCAGCAGAGAAGGGACAGCGAACACTGAAGCTTTCTTT.

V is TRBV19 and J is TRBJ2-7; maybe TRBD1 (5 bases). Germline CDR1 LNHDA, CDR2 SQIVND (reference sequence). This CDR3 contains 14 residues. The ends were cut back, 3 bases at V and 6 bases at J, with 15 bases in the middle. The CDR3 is CASSMQGPLGEQYF. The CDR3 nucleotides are TGTGCCAGTAGTATGCAGGGCCCTTTGGGCGAGCAGTACTTC.

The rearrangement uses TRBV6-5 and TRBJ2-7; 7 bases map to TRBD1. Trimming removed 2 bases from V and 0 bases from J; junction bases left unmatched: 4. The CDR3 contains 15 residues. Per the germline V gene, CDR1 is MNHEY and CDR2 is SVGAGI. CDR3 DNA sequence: TGTGCCAGCAGTTACAGGGGGCTCTCCTCCTACGAGCAGTACTTC. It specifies CASSYRGLSSYEQYF.

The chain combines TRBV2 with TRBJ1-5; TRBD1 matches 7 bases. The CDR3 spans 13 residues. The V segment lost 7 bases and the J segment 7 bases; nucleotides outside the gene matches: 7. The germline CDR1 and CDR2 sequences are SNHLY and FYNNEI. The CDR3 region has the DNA TGTGCCAGCAAAACGGACAGGCAACAGCCCCAGCATTTT. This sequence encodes CASKTDRQQPQHF.

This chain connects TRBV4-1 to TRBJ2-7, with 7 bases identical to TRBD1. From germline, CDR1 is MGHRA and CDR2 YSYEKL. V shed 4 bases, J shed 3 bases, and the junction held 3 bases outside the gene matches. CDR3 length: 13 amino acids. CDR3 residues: CASSPGQYYEQYF. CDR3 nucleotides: TGCGCCAGCAGCCCGGGACAGTACTACGAGCAGTACTTC.

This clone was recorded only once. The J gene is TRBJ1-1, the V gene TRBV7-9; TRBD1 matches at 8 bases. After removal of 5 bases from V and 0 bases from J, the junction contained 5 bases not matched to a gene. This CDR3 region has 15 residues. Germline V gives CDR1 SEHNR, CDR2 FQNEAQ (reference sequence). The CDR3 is CASSQRQGLNTEAFF. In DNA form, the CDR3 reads TGTGCCAGCAGCCAACGACAGGGGTTGAACACTGAAGCTTTCTTT.

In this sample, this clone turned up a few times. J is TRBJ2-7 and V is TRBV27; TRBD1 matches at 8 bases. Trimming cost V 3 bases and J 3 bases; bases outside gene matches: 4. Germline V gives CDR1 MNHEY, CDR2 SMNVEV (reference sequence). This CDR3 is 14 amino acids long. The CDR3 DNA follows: TGTGCCAGCAGTTTCCCTGGACAGGGCTACGAGCAGTACTTC. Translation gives CASSFPGQGYEQYF.

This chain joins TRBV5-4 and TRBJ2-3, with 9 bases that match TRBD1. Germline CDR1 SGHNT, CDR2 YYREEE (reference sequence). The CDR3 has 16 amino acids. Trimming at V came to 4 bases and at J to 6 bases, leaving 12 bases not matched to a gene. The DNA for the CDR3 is TGTGCCAGCAGCCCACAGATTGACAGGGGGATTGATACGCAGTATTTT. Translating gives CASSPQIDRGIDTQYF.

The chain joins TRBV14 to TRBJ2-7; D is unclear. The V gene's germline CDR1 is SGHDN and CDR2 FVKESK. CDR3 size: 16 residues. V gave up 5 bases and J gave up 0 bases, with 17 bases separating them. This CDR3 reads CASSGIGWQASYEQYF. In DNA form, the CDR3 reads TGTGCCAGCAGCGGTATCGGATGGCAGGCCTCCTACGAGCAGTACTTC. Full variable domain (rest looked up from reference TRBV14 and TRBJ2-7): EAGVTQFPSHSVIEKGQTVTLRCDPISGHDNLYWYRRVMGKEIKFLLHFVKESKQDESGMPNNRFLAERTGGTYSTLKVQPAELEDSGVYFCASSGIGWQASYEQYFGPGTRLTVT.